This entry features one T cell receptor (beta chain) sequence. The data stem from a study of T cells in Graves' hyperthyroidism and ophthalmopathy. Blood dates from first hyperthyroidism diagnosis, before any ophthalmopathy symptoms. J lost 8 bases, V lost 2 bases, and 7 bases had no gene match. In germline, CDR1 is SGHAT, CDR2 FQNNGV. The CDR3 consists of 15 residues. TCR beta CDR3 sequences were amplified from RNA transcripts. The TCR CDR3 was amplified in a first-round RT-PCR using the HTBI primer set. TCRdb used MiXCR to reprocess the multiplex PCR reads, holding one entry per CDR3 protein. Counted here are approximately 620,000 distinct CDR3 sequences, 11% to 15% occurring once; the ten biggest clones make up less than 6%.

The source of this sequence is a woman aged 25 to 39 with Graves' hyperthyroidism that later progressed to Graves' ophthalmopathy. Source material: blood. The V call is TRBV11-2, the J call TRBJ2-1; 9 nucleotides agree with TRBD2. The CDR3 protein is CASSLSLAGRDEQFF. The CDR3 coding sequence is TGTGCCAGCAGCTTAAGTCTAGCGGGACGAGATGAGCAGTTCTTC.